This is a list of T cell receptor beta chains from one sample in a study of shared clonotypes between healthy human individuals. Assay used: immunoSEQ multiplex PCR; TCRdb lists only in-frame clones, some missing. The sample lists some 2.4 million clones; 90% to 95% were seen once. Sequenced material: naive CD4+ T cells from PBMCs. The receptors come from a man younger than 35 in good health. Some clones in this sample may be carry-over from other donors' samples. Each CDR3 is given with its conserved first and last residue. The D gene is left open where the match is weak. Clone size is given for some rows only: seen once, a few or many times, or a class if the clone is expanded.

clone size: once; J gene: TRBJ2-3; D gene: -; V gene: TRBV5-1; CDR3 protein: CASSLGGGADTQYF; CDR3 DNA: TGCGCCAGCAGCTTGGGTGGCGGGGCAGATACGCAGTATTTT
clone size: -; J gene: TRBJ2-1; D gene: TRBD1; V gene: TRBV9; CDR3 protein: CASSVGTVSYNEQFF; CDR3 DNA: TGTGCCAGCAGCGTCGGGACAGTCTCCTACAATGAGCAGTTCTTC
clone size: -; J gene: TRBJ1-4; D gene: -; V gene: TRBV29-1; CDR3 protein: CSVADSEKLFF; CDR3 DNA: TGCAGCGTTGCAGACTCGGAAAAACTGTTTTTT
clone size: -; J gene: TRBJ2-4; D gene: TRBD1; V gene: TRBV6-5; CDR3 protein: CASSYSTGNIQYF; CDR3 DNA: TGTGCCAGCAGTTACTCGACAGGGAACATTCAGTACTTC
clone size: -; J gene: TRBJ2-3; D gene: TRBD2; V gene: TRBV2; CDR3 protein: CASSVPSGPSSTDTQYF; CDR3 DNA: TGTGCCAGCAGTGTCCCTAGCGGTCCCTCTAGCACAGATACGCAGTATTTT
clone size: -; J gene: TRBJ1-1; D gene: -; V gene: TRBV5-6; CDR3 protein: CASSFGAEAFF; CDR3 DNA: TGTGCCAGCAGCTTCGGGGCTGAAGCTTTCTTT
clone size: -; J gene: TRBJ2-5; D gene: -; V gene: TRBV5-4; CDR3 protein: CASSLAPGRFMETQYF; CDR3 DNA: TGTGCCAGCAGCTTGGCCCCGGGCCGTTTTATGGAGACCCAGTACTTC
clone size: -; J gene: TRBJ2-1; D gene: -; V gene: TRBV5-1; CDR3 protein: CASSFGTVYNEQFF; CDR3 DNA: TGCGCCAGCAGCTTCGGTACAGTCTACAATGAGCAGTTCTTC
clone size: -; J gene: TRBJ2-1; D gene: -; V gene: TRBV7-2; CDR3 protein: CASSSAGDSYNEQFF; CDR3 DNA: TGTGCCAGCAGCTCCGCCGGGGATTCCTACAATGAGCAGTTCTTC
clone size: -; J gene: TRBJ2-3; D gene: TRBD2; V gene: TRBV30; CDR3 protein: CAWTGTSGSAWTGDTQYF; CDR3 DNA: TGTGCCTGGACCGGGACTAGCGGGAGTGCATGGACCGGAGATACGCAGTATTTT
clone size: -; J gene: TRBJ2-7; D gene: -; V gene: TRBV28; CDR3 protein: CASRSSLAPYEQYF; CDR3 DNA: TGTGCCAGCAGGTCCTCCTTGGCCCCCTACGAGCAGTACTTC
clone size: -; J gene: TRBJ2-3; D gene: TRBD1; V gene: TRBV28; CDR3 protein: CASSKPRGPDTQYF; CDR3 DNA: TGTGCCAGCAGTAAACCCAGGGGGCCAGATACGCAGTATTTT
clone size: once; J gene: TRBJ2-3; D gene: -; V gene: TRBV2; CDR3 protein: CASSEVLTTDTQYF; CDR3 DNA: TGTGCCAGCAGCGAGGTACTAACCACAGATACGCAGTATTTT
clone size: -; J gene: TRBJ2-7; D gene: -; V gene: TRBV6-6; CDR3 protein: CASSYVQGKGYEQYF; CDR3 DNA: TGTGCCAGCAGTTACGTACAGGGAAAAGGCTACGAGCAGTACTTC
clone size: -; J gene: TRBJ2-1; D gene: TRBD1; V gene: TRBV7-3; CDR3 protein: CASSPDRGSRNEQFF; CDR3 DNA: TGTGCCAGCAGCCCAGACAGGGGATCTAGGAATGAGCAGTTCTTC
clone size: -; J gene: TRBJ2-5; D gene: TRBD2; V gene: TRBV5-1; CDR3 protein: CASSGTSGQETQYF; CDR3 DNA: TGCGCCAGCAGCGGAACTAGCGGCCAAGAGACCCAGTACTTC
clone size: once; J gene: TRBJ2-2; D gene: -; V gene: TRBV6-5; CDR3 protein: CASSYSRTTGELFF; CDR3 DNA: TGTGCCAGCAGTTACTCGAGGACCACCGGGGAGCTGTTTTTT
clone size: -; J gene: TRBJ2-6; D gene: -; V gene: TRBV5-4; CDR3 protein: CASSFEVGGANVLTF; CDR3 DNA: TGTGCCAGCAGCTTTGAGGTTGGTGGGGCCAACGTCCTGACTTTC
clone size: -; J gene: TRBJ1-1; D gene: -; V gene: TRBV5-1; CDR3 protein: CASSEDGLNTEAFF; CDR3 DNA: TGCGCCAGCAGCGAGGACGGATTGAACACTGAAGCTTTCTTT
clone size: -; J gene: TRBJ2-1; D gene: TRBD1; V gene: TRBV5-4; CDR3 protein: CASSFRTGAFNEQFF; CDR3 DNA: TGTGCCAGCAGCTTCCGGACAGGGGCGTTCAATGAGCAGTTCTTC
clone size: -; J gene: TRBJ1-2; D gene: -; V gene: TRBV19; CDR3 protein: CASGAQGYTF; CDR3 DNA: TGTGCCAGCGGGGCGCAAGGCTACACCTTC
clone size: -; J gene: TRBJ1-5; D gene: -; V gene: TRBV25-1; CDR3 protein: CASSDSMGEVNQPQHF; CDR3 DNA: TGTGCCAGCAGTGATAGTATGGGAGAGGTCAATCAGCCCCAGCATTTT
clone size: -; J gene: TRBJ1-1; D gene: TRBD1; V gene: TRBV18; CDR3 protein: CASSPLTGVNTEAFF; CDR3 DNA: TGTGCCAGCTCACCCCTGACAGGGGTGAACACTGAAGCTTTCTTT
clone size: -; J gene: TRBJ1-1; D gene: -; V gene: TRBV29-1; CDR3 protein: CSVDRFGAEAFF; CDR3 DNA: TGCAGCGTCGATCGGTTTGGCGCTGAAGCTTTCTTT
clone size: -; J gene: TRBJ1-3; D gene: -; V gene: TRBV27; CDR3 protein: CASSSGFGGNTIYF; CDR3 DNA: TGTGCCAGCAGTTCGGGGTTCGGGGGAAACACCATATATTTT
clone size: -; J gene: TRBJ1-2; D gene: -; V gene: TRBV30; CDR3 protein: CAWSVSRGAYGYTF; CDR3 DNA: TGTGCCTGGAGTGTAAGCCGGGGGGCCTATGGCTACACCTTC
clone size: -; J gene: TRBJ2-3; D gene: -; V gene: TRBV9; CDR3 protein: CASSFTGLILPTDTQYF; CDR3 DNA: TGTGCCAGCAGCTTCACGGGACTCATCTTACCCACAGATACGCAGTATTTT
clone size: once; J gene: TRBJ2-5; D gene: -; V gene: TRBV9; CDR3 protein: CASSVGGVQETQYF; CDR3 DNA: TGTGCCAGCAGCGTAGGGGGGGTCCAAGAGACCCAGTACTTC
clone size: -; J gene: TRBJ2-1; D gene: TRBD1; V gene: TRBV6-1; CDR3 protein: CASSILGQGSPFF; CDR3 DNA: TGTGCCAGCAGTATCCTAGGACAGGGTAGTCCGTTCTTC